This is a list of T cell receptor beta chains from one sample in a study of OX40 agonist ivuxolimab in advanced cancers. Clones were sequenced by immunoSEQ multiplex PCR, and TCRdb holds only the in-frame ones, with some missing. The data show some 110,000 clones, under 95% seen once. Sequenced here: CD4+ or CD8+ T cells sorted from blood, sampled in a trial of the OX40 agonist ivuxolimab. The receptors stem from an adult with an advanced solid tumor such as melanoma, head and neck, liver or kidney cancer. CDR3s include the opening cysteine and the closing phenylalanine or tryptophan.

J gene | V gene | CDR3 protein
TRBJ1-6 | TRBV2 | CASRGSPLHF
TRBJ1-1 | TRBV5-1 | CASSLAPTGVGEAFF
TRBJ1-1 | TRBV5-1 | CASSQDGLNTEAFF
TRBJ1-5 | TRBV9 | CASSDGERQPQHF
NA | TRBV6-6 | CASSSLGTEDYEQYF
TRBJ2-1 | TRBV4-3 | CASSQDLGQGRGGRAVFNEQFF
TRBJ2-7 | TRBV12-2 | CASRPRGQGTSGTTYEQYF
TRBJ2-3 | TRBV10-3 | CAISESNTDTQYF
TRBJ1-2 | TRBV7-3 | CASSGAGTGNYGYTF
TRBJ1-5 | TRBV7-9 | CASSLAGMDQPQHF
TRBJ1-1 | TRBV6-6 | CASSYSNTEAFF
TRBJ2-2 | TRBV5-8 | CASSLWQNTGELFF